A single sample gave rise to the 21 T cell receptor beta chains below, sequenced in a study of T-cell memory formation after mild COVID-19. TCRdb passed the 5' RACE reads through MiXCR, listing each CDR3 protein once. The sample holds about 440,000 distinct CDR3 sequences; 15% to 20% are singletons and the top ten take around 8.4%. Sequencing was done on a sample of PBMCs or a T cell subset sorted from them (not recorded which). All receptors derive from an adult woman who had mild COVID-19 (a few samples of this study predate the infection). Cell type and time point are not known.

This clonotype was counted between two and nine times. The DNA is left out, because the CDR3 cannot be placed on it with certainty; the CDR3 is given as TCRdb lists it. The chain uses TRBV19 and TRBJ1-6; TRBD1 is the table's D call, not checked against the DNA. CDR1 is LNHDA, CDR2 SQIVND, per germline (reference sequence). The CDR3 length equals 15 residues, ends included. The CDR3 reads CASTSGRGTNSPLHF.

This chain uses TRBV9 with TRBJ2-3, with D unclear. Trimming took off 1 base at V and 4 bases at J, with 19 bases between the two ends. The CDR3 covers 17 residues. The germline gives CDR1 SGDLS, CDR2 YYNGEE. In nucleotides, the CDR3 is TGTGCCAGCAGCGTAATCTCGCGCGGCCGGGCCGCAGATACGCAGTATTTT. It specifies CASSVISRGRAADTQYF.

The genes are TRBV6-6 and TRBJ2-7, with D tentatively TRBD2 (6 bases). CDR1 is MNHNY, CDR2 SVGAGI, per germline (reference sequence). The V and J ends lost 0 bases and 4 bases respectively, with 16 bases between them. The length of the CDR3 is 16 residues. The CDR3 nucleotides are TGTGCCAGCAGTTACTCGATATCGGCGGGGTCATACGAGCAGTACTTC. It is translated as CASSYSISAGSYEQYF.

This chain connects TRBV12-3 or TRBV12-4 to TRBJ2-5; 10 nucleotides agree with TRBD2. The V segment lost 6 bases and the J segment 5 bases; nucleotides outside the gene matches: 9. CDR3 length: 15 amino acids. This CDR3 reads CASSLTASGSETQYF. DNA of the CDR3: TGTGCCAGCAGCCTTACCGCTAGCGGGAGCGAGACCCAGTACTTC.

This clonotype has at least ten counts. CDR3 DNA sequence: TGCGCCAGCAGCCAAGGGACAGGGAACCCCTACGAGCAGTACTTC. Its translation is CASSQGTGNPYEQYF. J is TRBJ2-7 and V is TRBV4-3, with TRBD1 identical over 8 bases. Trimming at V came to 1 base and at J to 2 bases, leaving 4 bases not matched to a gene. The CDR3 is made up of 15 amino acids. CDR1 and CDR2 from the germline V gene are LGHNA and YSLEER.

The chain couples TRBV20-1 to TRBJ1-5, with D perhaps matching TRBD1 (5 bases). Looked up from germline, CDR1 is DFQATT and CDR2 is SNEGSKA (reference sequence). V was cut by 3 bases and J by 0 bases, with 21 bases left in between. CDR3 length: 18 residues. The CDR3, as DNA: TGCAGTGCTAGTGCCCGGGGACGGACGATTCATAGCAATCAGCCCCAGCATTTT. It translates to CSASARGRTIHSNQPQHF.

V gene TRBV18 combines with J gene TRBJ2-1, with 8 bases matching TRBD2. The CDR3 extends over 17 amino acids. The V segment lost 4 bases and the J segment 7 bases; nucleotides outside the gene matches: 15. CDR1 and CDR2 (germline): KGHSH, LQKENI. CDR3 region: CASSLTPAGGATNEQFF. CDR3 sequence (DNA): TGTGCCAGCTCACTGACCCCCGCGGGGGGCGCAACTAATGAGCAGTTCTTC.

The chain's CDR3 is CASSQELRDIEQFF. The CDR3 DNA reads as TGTGCCAGCAGCCAAGAGCTCCGGGACATTGAGCAGTTCTTC. The rearrangement links TRBV4-2 to TRBJ2-1, with D possibly TRBD1 on 6 matching bases. The CDR3 runs to 14 residues. Germline V gene sequence: CDR1 LGHNA, CDR2 YNFKEQ. V lost 0 bases and J 9 bases, leaving 12 bases between the germline ends.

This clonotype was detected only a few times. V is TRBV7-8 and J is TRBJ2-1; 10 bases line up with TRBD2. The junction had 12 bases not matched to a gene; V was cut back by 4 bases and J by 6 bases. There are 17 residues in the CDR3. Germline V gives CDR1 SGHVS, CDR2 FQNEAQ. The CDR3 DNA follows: TGTGCCAGCAGCTCAAGCAGGCTAGCGGGAGCTGTCAATGAGCAGTTCTTC. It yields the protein CASSSSRLAGAVNEQFF. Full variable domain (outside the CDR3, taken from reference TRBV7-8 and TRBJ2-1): GAGVSQSPRYKVAKRGQDVALRCDPISGHVSLFWYQQALGQGPEFLTYFQNEAQLDKSGLPSDRFFAERPEGSVSTLKIQRTQQEDSAVYLCASSSSRLAGAVNEQFFGPGTRLTVL.

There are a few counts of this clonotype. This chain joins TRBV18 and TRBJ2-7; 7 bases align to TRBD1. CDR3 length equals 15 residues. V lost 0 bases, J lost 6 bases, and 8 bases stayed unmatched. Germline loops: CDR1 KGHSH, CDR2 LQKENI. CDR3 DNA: TGTGCCAGCTCACCACCTGCAGTCCCAGGGGGCGAGCAGTACTTC. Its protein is CASSPPAVPGGEQYF.

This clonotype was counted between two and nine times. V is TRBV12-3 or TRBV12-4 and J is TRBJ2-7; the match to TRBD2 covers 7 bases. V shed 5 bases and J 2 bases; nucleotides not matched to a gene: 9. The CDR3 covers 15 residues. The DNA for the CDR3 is TGTGCCAGCAGTCTGAAGCGGGGACCTCCCTACGAGCAGTACTTC. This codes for CASSLKRGPPYEQYF.

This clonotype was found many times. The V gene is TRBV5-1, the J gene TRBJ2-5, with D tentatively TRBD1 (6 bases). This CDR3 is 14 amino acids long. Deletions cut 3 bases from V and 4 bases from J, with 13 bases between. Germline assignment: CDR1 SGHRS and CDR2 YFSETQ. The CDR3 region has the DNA TGCGCCAGCAGCTCATCAGGGGCGGGAGAGACCCAGTACTTC. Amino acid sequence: CASSSSGAGETQYF.

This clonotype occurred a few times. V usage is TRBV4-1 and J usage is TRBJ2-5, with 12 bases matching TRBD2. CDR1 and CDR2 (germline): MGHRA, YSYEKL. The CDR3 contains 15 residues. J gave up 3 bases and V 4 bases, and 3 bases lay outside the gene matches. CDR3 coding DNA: TGCGCCAGCAGCCTGAGGACTAGCGGGGAAGAGACCCAGTACTTC. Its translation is CASSLRTSGEETQYF.

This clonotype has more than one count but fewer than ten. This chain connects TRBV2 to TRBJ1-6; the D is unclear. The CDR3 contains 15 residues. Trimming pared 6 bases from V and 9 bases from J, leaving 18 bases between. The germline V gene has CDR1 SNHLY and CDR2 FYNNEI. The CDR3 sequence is CASRLVVGMSSPLHF. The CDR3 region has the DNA TGTGCCAGCAGACTAGTAGTGGGGATGAGTTCACCCCTCCACTTT. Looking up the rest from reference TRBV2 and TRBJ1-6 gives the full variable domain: EPEVTQTPSHQVTQMGQEVILRCVPISNHLYFYWYRQILGQKVEFLVSFYNNEISEKSEIFDDQFSVERPDGSNFTLKIRSTKLEDSAMYFCASRLVVGMSSPLHFGNGTRLTVT.

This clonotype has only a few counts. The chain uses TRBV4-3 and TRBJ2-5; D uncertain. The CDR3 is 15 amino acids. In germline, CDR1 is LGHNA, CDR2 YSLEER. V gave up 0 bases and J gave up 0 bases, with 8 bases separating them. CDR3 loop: CASSQDPDYQETQYF. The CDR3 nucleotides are TGCGCCAGCAGCCAAGATCCCGACTACCAAGAGACCCAGTACTTC.

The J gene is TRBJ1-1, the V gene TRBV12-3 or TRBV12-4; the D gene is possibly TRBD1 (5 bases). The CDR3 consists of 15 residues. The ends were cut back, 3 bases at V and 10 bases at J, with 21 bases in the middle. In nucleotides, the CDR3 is TGTGCCAGCAGTTTTAGTGGGGACCGCCCGGACGTAGCTTTCTTT. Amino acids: CASSFSGDRPDVAFF.

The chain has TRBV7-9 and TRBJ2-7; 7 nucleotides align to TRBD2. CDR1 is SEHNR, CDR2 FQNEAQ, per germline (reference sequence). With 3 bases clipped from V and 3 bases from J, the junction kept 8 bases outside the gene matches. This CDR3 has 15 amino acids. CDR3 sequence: CASSLSASGFYEQYF. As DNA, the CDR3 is TGTGCCAGCAGCTTGTCGGCTAGCGGATTCTACGAGCAGTACTTC.

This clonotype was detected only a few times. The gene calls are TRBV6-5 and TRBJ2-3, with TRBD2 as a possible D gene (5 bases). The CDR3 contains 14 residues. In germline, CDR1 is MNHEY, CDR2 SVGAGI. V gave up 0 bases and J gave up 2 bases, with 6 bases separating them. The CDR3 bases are TGTGCCAGCAGTTACTCGGGAGTCACAGATACGCAGTATTTT. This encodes CASSYSGVTDTQYF.

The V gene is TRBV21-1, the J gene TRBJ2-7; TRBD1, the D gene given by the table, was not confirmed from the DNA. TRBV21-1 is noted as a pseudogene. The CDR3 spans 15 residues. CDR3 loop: CASSAWSTGSYEQYF. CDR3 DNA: TGTGCCAGCAGCGCTTGGTCGACCGGGTCCTACGAGCAGTACTTC.

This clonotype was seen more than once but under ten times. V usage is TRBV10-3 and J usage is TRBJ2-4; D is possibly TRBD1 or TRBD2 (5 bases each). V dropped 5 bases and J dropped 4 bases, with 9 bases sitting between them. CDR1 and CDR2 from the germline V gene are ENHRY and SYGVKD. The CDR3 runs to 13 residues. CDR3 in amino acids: CAISRDGKNIQYF. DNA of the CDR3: TGTGCCATCAGTAGGGACGGGAAAAACATTCAGTACTTC.

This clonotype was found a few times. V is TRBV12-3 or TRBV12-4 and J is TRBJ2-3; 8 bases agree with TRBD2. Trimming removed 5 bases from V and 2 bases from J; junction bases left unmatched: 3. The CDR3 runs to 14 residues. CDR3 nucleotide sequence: TGTGCCAGCAGTAAACTAGCGGCCACAGATACGCAGTATTTT. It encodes CASSKLAATDTQYF.